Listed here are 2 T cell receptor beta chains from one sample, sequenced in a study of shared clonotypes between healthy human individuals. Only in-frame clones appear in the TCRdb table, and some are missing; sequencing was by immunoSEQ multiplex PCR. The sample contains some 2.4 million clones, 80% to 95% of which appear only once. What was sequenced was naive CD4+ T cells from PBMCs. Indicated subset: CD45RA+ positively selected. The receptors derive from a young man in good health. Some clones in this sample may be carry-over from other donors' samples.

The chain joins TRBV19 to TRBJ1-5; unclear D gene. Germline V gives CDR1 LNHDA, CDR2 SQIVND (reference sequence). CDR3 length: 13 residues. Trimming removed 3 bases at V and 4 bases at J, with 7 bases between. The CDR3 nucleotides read TGTGCCAGTAGTATGATCGAAAATCAGCCCCAGCATTTT. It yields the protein CASSMIENQPQHF.

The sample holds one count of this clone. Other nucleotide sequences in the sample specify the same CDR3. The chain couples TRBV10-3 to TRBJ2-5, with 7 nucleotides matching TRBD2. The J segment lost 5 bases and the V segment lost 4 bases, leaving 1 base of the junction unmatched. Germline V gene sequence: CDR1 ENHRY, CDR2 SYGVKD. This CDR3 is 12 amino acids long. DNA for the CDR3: TGTGCCATCAGTGCTAGCGGTGAGACCCAGTACTTC. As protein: CAISASGETQYF.